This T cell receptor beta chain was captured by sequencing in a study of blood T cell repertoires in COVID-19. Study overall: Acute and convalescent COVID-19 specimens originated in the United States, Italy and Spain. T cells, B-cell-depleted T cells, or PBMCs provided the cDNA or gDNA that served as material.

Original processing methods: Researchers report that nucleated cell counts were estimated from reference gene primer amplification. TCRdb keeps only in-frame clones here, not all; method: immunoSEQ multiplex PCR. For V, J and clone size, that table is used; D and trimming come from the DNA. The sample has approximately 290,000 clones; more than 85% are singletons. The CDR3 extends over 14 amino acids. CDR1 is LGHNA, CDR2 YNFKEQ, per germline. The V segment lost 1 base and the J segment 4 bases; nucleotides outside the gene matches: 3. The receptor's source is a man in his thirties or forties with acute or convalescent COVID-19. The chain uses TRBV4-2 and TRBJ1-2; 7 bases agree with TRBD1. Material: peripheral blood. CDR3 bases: TGTGCCAGCAGCCAAGGAGGGGGCCTCTATGGCTACACCTTC. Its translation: CASSQGGGLYGYTF.